Shown below are 21 T cell receptor beta chains from a single sample sequenced in a study of cytomegalovirus exposure and HLA in healthy donors. The primer mix had 60 Vbeta and 13 Jbeta primers. Some clones are missing from TCRdb's copy, which holds only in-frame ones; the method was immunoSEQ multiplex PCR. This table has 150,000 to 200,000 clones, 75% to 90% appearing once. The sample was PBMCs. These receptors were obtained from a man aged 25 to 40 in good health and CMV-seropositive.

This sequence joins TRBV10-1 and TRBJ2-3, with a possible D match to TRBD1 (5 bases). Deletions cut 0 bases from V and 4 bases from J, with 14 bases between. The CDR3 runs 16 residues. Germline V gene lookup returns CDR1 WNHNN and CDR2 SYGVQD (reference sequence). CDR3 protein: CASSESGRASSDTQYF. In DNA form, the CDR3 reads TGCGCCAGCAGTGAGTCCGGCAGGGCGTCCTCAGATACGCAGTATTTT.

The chain carries TRBV11-3 and TRBJ1-1, with unresolved D. This CDR3 is built from 11 residues. Germline V gene sequence: CDR1 SGHNT, CDR2 YENEEA. V lost 9 bases to trimming and J lost 6 bases, with 11 bases between them. The CDR3 reads CASTSGSEAFF. For the CDR3, the DNA is TGTGCCAGTACCTCGGGGTCTGAAGCTTTCTTT.

This clone was counted between two and nine times. V is TRBV15 and J is TRBJ2-1; 9 bases are a match to TRBD1. Trimming cost V 4 bases and J 6 bases; bases outside gene matches: 10. The CDR3 consists of 16 residues. Germline V gene sequence: CDR1 LNHNV, CDR2 YYDKDF (reference sequence). CDR3 loop: CATSTLDRGNLNEQFF. The CDR3 region has the DNA TGTGCCACCAGCACTCTGGACAGGGGTAATCTCAATGAGCAGTTCTTC.

Note on this clone: The sample carries other DNA sequences with the same CDR3. This sequence joins TRBV6-5 and TRBJ1-5, with 10 bases matching TRBD1. CDR3 length equals 15 residues. Germline loops: CDR1 MNHEY, CDR2 SVGAGI. Trimming took 6 bases from V and 2 from J; bases not matched to a gene: 4. The CDR3 DNA reads as TGTGCCAGCAGAAGGACAGGGGGTGGCAATCAGCCCCAGCATTTT. Encoded protein: CASRRTGGGNQPQHF.

V is TRBV7-3 and J is TRBJ2-3, with 8 bases identical to TRBD2. This CDR3 comprises 16 residues. V was clipped by 0 bases and J by 0 bases; unmatched bases: 2. Per germline, CDR1 SGHTA and CDR2 FQGTGA. CDR3 region: CASSLTPSGSTDTQYF. The DNA of the CDR3 is TGTGCCAGCAGCTTAACTCCTAGCGGGAGCACAGATACGCAGTATTTT.

The chain has TRBV28 and TRBJ2-2; no definite D call. V shed 6 bases and J shed 6 bases, with 8 bases lying between them. The CDR3 length is 12 residues. CDR1 MDHEN and CDR2 SYDVKM come from the germline V gene. CDR3 loop: CASSPEAGELFF. The CDR3 coding sequence is TGTGCCAGCAGCCCCGAGGCCGGGGAGCTGTTTTTT.

V and J are TRBV5-6 and TRBJ2-5; 7 nucleotides match TRBD1. The J call may be incorrect, as the DNA end agrees better with TRBJ2-7. The germline CDR1 and CDR2 sequences are SGHDT and YYEEEE. This CDR3 contains 14 residues. The CDR3 loop reads CASSDRDSSYEQYF. CDR3 bases: TGTGCCAGCAGCGACCGGGACAGCTCCTACGAGCAGTACTTC.

The chain employs TRBV7-6 and TRBJ2-3; D ambiguous. V lost 6 bases, J lost 0 bases, and 7 bases lay in between. The germline V gene encodes CDR1 SGHVS and CDR2 FNYEAQ. The CDR3 covers 13 residues. The CDR3 sequence is CASRPTSTDTQYF. The CDR3, as DNA: TGTGCCAGCAGGCCTACTAGCACAGATACGCAGTATTTT.

About this clone: Its ends do not fully match the called genes, so a read error is possible. The chain links TRBV7-9 to TRBJ2-3; D may be TRBD2 (6 bases). Germline assignment: CDR1 SEHNR and CDR2 FQNEAQ (reference sequence). CDR3 length: 15 amino acids. The CDR3 bases are TGTTCCAGCAGCTTACGGGCGGGAAACACAGATACGCAGTATTTT. It codes for CSSSLRAGNTDTQYF.

CDR3 coding DNA: TGTGCCAGTAGTACCGGGGACAGGCGTTTTGCTGGAAACACCATATATTTT. It codes for CASSTGDRRFAGNTIYF. This rearrangement joins TRBV19 to TRBJ1-3, with TRBD1 matching over 8 bases. CDR3 length: 17 residues. J gave up 2 bases and V 4 bases, and 10 bases lay outside the gene matches. Germline CDR1 reads LNHDA; CDR2 reads SQIVND (reference sequence).

A few counts support this clone. This sequence joins TRBV5-6 and TRBJ2-7; 8 nucleotides agree with TRBD1. V was pared by 0 bases and J by 2 bases, with 7 bases of the junction left unmatched. The germline gives CDR1 SGHDT, CDR2 YYEEEE. CDR3 size: 16 residues. CDR3 DNA: TGTGCCAGCAGCTTGGGGCAGGGGGCGTTTCCCTACGAGCAGTACTTC. The encoded protein is CASSLGQGAFPYEQYF.

The V gene is TRBV5-4, the J gene TRBJ1-3, with D uncertain. The V gene lost 0 bases and the J gene lost 1 base, with 8 bases spanning the gap. The germline V gene has CDR1 SGHNT and CDR2 YYREEE (reference sequence). The CDR3 is 15 amino acids. This CDR3 reads CASSLDGRSGNTIYF. DNA for the CDR3: TGTGCCAGCAGCTTGGACGGGAGGTCTGGAAACACCATATATTTT.

The CDR3 nucleotides are TGTGCCAGCAGTTTATCGAGGTCATCTGAAGCTTTCTTT. Protein sequence: CASSLSRSSEAFF. The rearrangement uses TRBV27 and TRBJ1-1; no clear D. V lost 0 bases, J lost 6 bases, and 8 bases lay in between. Germline V gives CDR1 MNHEY, CDR2 SMNVEV (reference sequence). The CDR3 loop spans 13 amino acids.

This rearrangement joins TRBV28 to TRBJ1-1; D unclear. CDR1 is MDHEN, CDR2 SYDVKM, per germline. This CDR3 region has 12 residues. The V end lost 3 bases, the J end lost 3 bases, and 5 bases lay between the germline ends. The CDR3 nucleotides are TGTGCCAGCAGTTTGCGGGACACTGAAGCTTTCTTT. Its protein product is CASSLRDTEAFF. The entire variable domain, with the rest obtained from reference TRBV28 and TRBJ1-1, is as follows: DVKVTQSSRYLVKRTGEKVFLECVQDMDHENMFWYRQDPGLGLRLIYFSYDVKMKEKGDIPEGYSVSREKKERFSLILESASTNQTSMYLCASSLRDTEAFFGQGTRLTVV.

The chain combines TRBV11-2 with TRBJ1-1; 9 bases match TRBD1. V was pared by 0 bases and J by 1 base, with 15 bases of the junction left unmatched. The CDR3 extends over 20 amino acids. The germline CDR1 and CDR2 sequences are SGHAT and FQNNGV. CDR3 nucleotides: TGTGCCAGCAGCTTAGATCTCAGGGTAACAGGGGGCCCATCGAACACTGAAGCTTTCTTT. It specifies CASSLDLRVTGGPSNTEAFF.

CDR3 sequence (DNA): TGTGCCAGCAAGGACAGGGGGGACACCGGGGAGCTGTTTTTT. This codes for CASKDRGDTGELFF. V and J are TRBV9 and TRBJ2-2; 10 bases agree with TRBD1. The CDR3 sequence is 14 residues long. Germline CDR1 is SGDLS and CDR2 is YYNGEE. Trimming cost V 6 bases and J 3 bases; bases outside gene matches: 2.

V usage is TRBV4-2 and J usage is TRBJ2-3; 10 positions agree with TRBD2. Trimming cost V 0 bases and J 4 bases; bases outside gene matches: 7. The CDR3 is 17 residues long. Germline V gives CDR1 LGHNA, CDR2 YNFKEQ. The DNA of the CDR3 is TGTGCCAGCAGCCAAGACCGCAGCGGGAGGGCCTCAGATACGCAGTATTTT. Protein sequence: CASSQDRSGRASDTQYF.

The chain carries TRBV18 and TRBJ1-6; D call uncertain. This CDR3 is built from 15 residues. V was shortened by 1 base and J by 8 bases, with 12 bases between the two germline ends. Germline assignment: CDR1 KGHSH and CDR2 LQKENI. The chain's CDR3 is CASSPQQARDSPLHF. CDR3 in DNA: TGTGCCAGCTCACCACAGCAGGCCCGAGATTCACCCCTCCACTTT.

This chain uses TRBV27 with TRBJ2-7, with 10 bases matching TRBD2. This CDR3 has 16 residues. Losses at the gene ends were 5 bases for V and 1 base for J; bases not matched to a gene: 8. CDR1 is MNHEY and CDR2 is SMNVEV in the germline V gene (reference sequence). In DNA form, the CDR3 reads TGTGCCAGCAGTCCGAGCGGGGGGGACAGGTCCTACGAGCAGTACTTC. The encoded protein is CASSPSGGDRSYEQYF.

The V call is TRBV6-5, the J call TRBJ2-2; D might be TRBD1 (5 bases). Germline lookup yields CDR1 MNHEY and CDR2 SVGAGI. The V end lost 9 bases, the J end lost 2 bases, and 13 bases lay between the germline ends. The CDR3 runs to 14 residues. This CDR3 is CASYRGSNTGELFF. CDR3 nucleotides: TGTGCCAGTTATAGGGGCAGTAACACCGGGGAGCTGTTTTTT.

The chain employs TRBV4-1 and TRBJ2-4; the match to TRBD1 covers 7 bases. CDR1 and CDR2 from the germline V gene are MGHRA and YSYEKL. J lost 2 bases, V lost 0 bases, and 4 bases had no gene match. CDR3 length: 16 amino acids. CDR3 loop: CASSQDRQGTKNIQYF. CDR3 sequence (DNA): TGCGCCAGCAGCCAAGACCGACAGGGAACCAAAAACATTCAGTACTTC.